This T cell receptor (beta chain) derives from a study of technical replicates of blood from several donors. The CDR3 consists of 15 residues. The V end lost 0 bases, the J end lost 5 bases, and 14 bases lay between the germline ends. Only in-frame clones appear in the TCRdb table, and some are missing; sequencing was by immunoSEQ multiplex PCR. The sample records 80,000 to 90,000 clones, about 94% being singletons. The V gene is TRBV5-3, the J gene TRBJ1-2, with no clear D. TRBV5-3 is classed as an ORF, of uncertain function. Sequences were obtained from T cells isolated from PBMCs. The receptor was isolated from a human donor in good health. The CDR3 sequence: CARSLAGEEGYGYTF. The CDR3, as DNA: TGTGCCAGAAGCTTGGCCGGAGAGGAGGGTTATGGCTACACCTTC.